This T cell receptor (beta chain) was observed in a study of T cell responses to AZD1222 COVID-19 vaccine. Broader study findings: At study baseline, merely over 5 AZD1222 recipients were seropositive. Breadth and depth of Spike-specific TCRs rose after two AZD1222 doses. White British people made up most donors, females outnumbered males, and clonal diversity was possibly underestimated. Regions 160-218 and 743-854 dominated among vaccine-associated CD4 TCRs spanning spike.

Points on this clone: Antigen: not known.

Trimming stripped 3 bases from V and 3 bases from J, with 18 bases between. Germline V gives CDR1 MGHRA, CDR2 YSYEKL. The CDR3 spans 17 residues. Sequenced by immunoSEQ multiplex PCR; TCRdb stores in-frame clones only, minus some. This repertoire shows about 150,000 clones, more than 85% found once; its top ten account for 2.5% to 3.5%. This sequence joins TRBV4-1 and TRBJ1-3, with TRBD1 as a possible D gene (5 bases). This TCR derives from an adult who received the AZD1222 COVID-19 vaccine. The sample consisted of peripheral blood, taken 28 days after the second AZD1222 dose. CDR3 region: CASSHSQRRDVGNTIYF. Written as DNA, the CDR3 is TGCGCCAGCAGCCACTCCCAAAGGAGGGACGTTGGAAACACCATATATTTT.